This T cell receptor (beta chain) originates from a study of neoadjuvant nivolumab and ipilimumab in lung cancer. At the level of the study: The combination arm added day-1 ipilimumab 1 mg/kg to nivolumab 3 mg/kg on days 1, 15, 29.

General study findings and limits: TCR richness and clonality were higher in tumors than adjacent uninvolved lung.

On this clone: Its target is unknown.

Data came from immunoSEQ multiplex PCR; TCRdb stores just in-frame clones and leaves some out. The sample holds approximately 17,000 clones, around 80% seen once. The TCR originated in an adult with non-small cell lung cancer. The sample consisted of tumor tissue, taken after neoadjuvant nivolumab, alone or with ipilimumab, at or shortly before surgery.

CDR3 residues: CASSSNQGYGYTF. The CDR3 nucleotides read TGTGCCAGCAGCTCCAACCAAGGCTATGGCTACACCTTC. The chain is built from TRBV7-2 and TRBJ1-2; D call uncertain. Trimming left V 4 bases short and J 4 bases short, with 10 bases between. CDR1 is SGHTA and CDR2 is FQGNSA in the germline V gene. The CDR3 is made up of 13 amino acids.